A single sample is the source of the 2 T cell receptor beta chains below, sequenced in a study of shared clonotypes between healthy human individuals. Method: immunoSEQ multiplex PCR; TCRdb's copy keeps in-frame clones and lacks some. This table holds under 1,100,000 clones, about 76% found once. The sample consisted of memory CD4+ T cells sorted from blood. The sample's subset: CD45RA-negative fraction. These receptors all come from a man aged 18 to 30 in good health.

The J gene is TRBJ2-5, the V gene TRBV11-1; TRBD1 agrees at 9 bases. TRBJ2-7 matches the DNA end more closely, so the J call is doubtful. Germline assignment: CDR1 SGHAT and CDR2 FQDESV (reference sequence). The CDR3 consists of 15 residues. DNA for the CDR3: TGTGCCAGCAGCCGACAGGGGGGCCTAGCCTACGAGCAGTACTTC. It encodes CASSRQGGLAYEQYF.

The chain uses TRBV2 and TRBJ2-2; D possibly matches TRBD1 or TRBD2 (6 bases each). CDR1 and CDR2 from the germline V gene are SNHLY and FYNNEI. Trimming stripped 8 bases from V and 4 bases from J, with 17 bases between. This CDR3 region has 15 residues. The CDR3 sequence is CASSRGGGSTGELFF. The CDR3 region has the DNA TGTGCCAGCTCCAGAGGGGGAGGAAGCACCGGGGAGCTGTTTTTT.